This T cell receptor (beta chain) was retrieved from a study of OX40 agonist ivuxolimab in advanced cancers. Across the whole study: Prior checkpoint blockade (anti-PD-1, anti-PD-L1 or anti-CTLA-4) was permitted; around 40% had it. Findings and limits, study-wide: Some patients who did not respond also had low normalized T-cell clonal expansion.

The V and J ends lost 6 bases and 2 bases respectively, with 7 bases between them. CDR3 length: 12 amino acids. The V gene's germline CDR1 is MDHEN and CDR2 SYDVKM. Some clones are missing from TCRdb's copy, which holds only in-frame ones; the method was immunoSEQ multiplex PCR. Found here are some 70,000 clones, more than 80% of them singletons; the top ten hold roughly 8.6%. In regard to this clone: Its antigen remains unknown.

Here the sequenced sample was CD4+ or CD8+ T cells sorted from blood, taken in a trial of the OX40 agonist ivuxolimab. The genes are TRBV28 and TRBJ1-2; no clear D gene. This receptor was obtained from an adult with an advanced solid tumor such as melanoma, head and neck, liver or kidney cancer. As DNA, the CDR3 is TGTGCCAGCAGCCTCCTCAACTATGGCTACACCTTC. Protein product: CASSLLNYGYTF.